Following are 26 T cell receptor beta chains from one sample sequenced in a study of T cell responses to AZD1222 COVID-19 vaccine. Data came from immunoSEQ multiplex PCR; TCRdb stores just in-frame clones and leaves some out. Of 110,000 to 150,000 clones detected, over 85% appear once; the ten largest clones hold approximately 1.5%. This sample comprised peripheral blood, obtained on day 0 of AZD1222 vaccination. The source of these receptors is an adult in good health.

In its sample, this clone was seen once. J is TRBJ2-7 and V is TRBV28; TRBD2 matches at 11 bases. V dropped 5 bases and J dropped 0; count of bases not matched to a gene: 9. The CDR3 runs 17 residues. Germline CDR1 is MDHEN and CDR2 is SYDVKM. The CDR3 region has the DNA TGTGCCAGCAGTCCGGGACTAGCGGCCCCGAGCTCCTACGAGCAGTACTTC. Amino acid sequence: CASSPGLAAPSSYEQYF.

CDR3 sequence: CASSPRLRGGNTGELFF. CDR3 bases: TGTGCCAGCAGTCCACGGTTGAGGGGGGGGAACACCGGGGAGCTGTTTTTT. The chain recombines TRBV27 with TRBJ2-2; D is perhaps TRBD2 (7 bases). V gave up 5 bases and J gave up 1 base, with 17 bases separating them. The germline V gene has CDR1 MNHEY and CDR2 SMNVEV (reference sequence). CDR3 length equals 17 residues.

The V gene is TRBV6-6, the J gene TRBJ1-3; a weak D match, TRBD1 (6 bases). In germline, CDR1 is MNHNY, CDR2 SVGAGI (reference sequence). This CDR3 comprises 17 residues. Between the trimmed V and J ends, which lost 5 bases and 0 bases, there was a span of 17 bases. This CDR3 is CASSLNNGQTSGNTIYF. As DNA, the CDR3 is TGTGCCAGCAGTCTCAACAACGGACAGACCTCTGGAAACACCATATATTTT.

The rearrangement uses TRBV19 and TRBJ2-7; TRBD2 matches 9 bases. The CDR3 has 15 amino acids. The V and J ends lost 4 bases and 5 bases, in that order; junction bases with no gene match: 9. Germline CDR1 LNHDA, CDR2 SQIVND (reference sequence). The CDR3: CASSTHSGRSDEQYF. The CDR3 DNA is TGTGCCAGTAGTACCCATAGCGGGAGAAGTGACGAGCAGTACTTC.

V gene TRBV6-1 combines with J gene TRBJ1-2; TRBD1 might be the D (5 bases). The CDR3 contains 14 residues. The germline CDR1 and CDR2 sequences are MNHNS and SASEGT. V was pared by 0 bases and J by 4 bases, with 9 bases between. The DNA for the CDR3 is TGTGCCAGCAGTGAAGCCCCCAGGGTCTATGGCTACACCTTC. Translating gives CASSEAPRVYGYTF.

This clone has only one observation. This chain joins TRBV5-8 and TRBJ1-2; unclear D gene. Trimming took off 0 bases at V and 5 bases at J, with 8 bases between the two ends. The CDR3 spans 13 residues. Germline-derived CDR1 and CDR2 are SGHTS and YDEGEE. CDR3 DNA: TGTGCCAGCAGCTTGGCCACAGATTATGGCTACACCTTC. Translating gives CASSLATDYGYTF.

CDR3 protein: CASSFYRGDESTEAFF. As DNA, the CDR3 is TGTGCCAGCAGCTTTTACAGGGGGGATGAAAGCACTGAAGCTTTCTTT. This chain joins TRBV7-9 and TRBJ1-1; TRBD1 agrees at 8 bases. The V gene end was trimmed by 3 bases and the J gene end by 4 bases; junction bases not matched to a gene: 10. This CDR3 spans 16 amino acids. Germline-derived CDR1 and CDR2 are SEHNR and FQNEAQ (reference sequence). Variable domain in full (rest from reference TRBV7-9 and TRBJ1-1): DTGVSQNPRHKITKRGQNVTFRCDPISEHNRLYWYRQTLGQGPEFLTYFQNEAQLEKSRLLSDRFSAERPKGSFSTLEIQRTEQGDSAMYLCASSFYRGDESTEAFFGQGTRLTVV.

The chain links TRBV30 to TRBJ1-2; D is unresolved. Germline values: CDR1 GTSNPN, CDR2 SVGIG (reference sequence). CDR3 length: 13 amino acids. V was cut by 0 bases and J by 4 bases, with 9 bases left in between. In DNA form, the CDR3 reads TGTGCCTGGAGTGTACCCCCTTTCTATGGCTACACCTTC. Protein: CAWSVPPFYGYTF.

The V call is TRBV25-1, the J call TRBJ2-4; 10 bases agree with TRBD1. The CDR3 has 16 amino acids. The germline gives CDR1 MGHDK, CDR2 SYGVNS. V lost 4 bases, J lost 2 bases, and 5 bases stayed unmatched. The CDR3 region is CASSVTTGGTKNIQYF. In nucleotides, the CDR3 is TGTGCCAGCAGTGTTACGACAGGGGGCACCAAAAACATTCAGTACTTC.

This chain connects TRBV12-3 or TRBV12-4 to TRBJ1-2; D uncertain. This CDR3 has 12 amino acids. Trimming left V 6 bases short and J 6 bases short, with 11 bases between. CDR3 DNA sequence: TGTGCCAGCAGCCCGGCATACCATGGCTACACCTTC. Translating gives CASSPAYHGYTF.

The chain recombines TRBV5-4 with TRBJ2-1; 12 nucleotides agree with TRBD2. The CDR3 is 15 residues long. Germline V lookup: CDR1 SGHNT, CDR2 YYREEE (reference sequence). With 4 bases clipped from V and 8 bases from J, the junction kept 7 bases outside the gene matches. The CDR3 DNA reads TGTGCCAGCAGCCCTAGCGGGAGGGCGGGGGATGAGCAGTTCTTC. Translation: CASSPSGRAGDEQFF. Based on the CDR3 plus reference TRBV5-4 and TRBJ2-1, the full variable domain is ETGVTQSPTHLIKTRGQQVTLRCSSQSGHNTVSWYQQALGQGPQFIFQYYREEENGRGNFPPRFSGLQFPNYSSELNVNALELDDSALYLCASSPSGRAGDEQFFGPGTRLTVL.

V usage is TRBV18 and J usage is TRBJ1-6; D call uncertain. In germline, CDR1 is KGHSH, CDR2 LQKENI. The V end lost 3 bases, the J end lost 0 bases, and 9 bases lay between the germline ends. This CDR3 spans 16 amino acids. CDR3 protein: CASSPAASSYNSPLHF. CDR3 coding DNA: TGTGCCAGCTCACCTGCGGCGAGCTCCTATAATTCACCCCTCCACTTT. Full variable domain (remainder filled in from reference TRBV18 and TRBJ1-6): NAGVMQNPRHLVRRRGQEARLRCSPMKGHSHVYWYRQLPEEGLKFMVYLQKENIIDESGMPKERFSAEFPKEGPSILRIQQVVRGDSAAYFCASSPAASSYNSPLHFGNGTRLTVT.

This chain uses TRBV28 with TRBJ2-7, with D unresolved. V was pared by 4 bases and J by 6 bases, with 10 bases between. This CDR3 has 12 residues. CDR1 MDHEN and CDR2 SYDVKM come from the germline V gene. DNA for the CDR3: TGTGCCAGCAGTTACGGGTTAGGCGAGCAGTACTTC. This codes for CASSYGLGEQYF. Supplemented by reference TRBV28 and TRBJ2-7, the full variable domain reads DVKVTQSSRYLVKRTGEKVFLECVQDMDHENMFWYRQDPGLGLRLIYFSYDVKMKEKGDIPEGYSVSREKKERFSLILESASTNQTSMYLCASSYGLGEQYFGPGTRLTVT.

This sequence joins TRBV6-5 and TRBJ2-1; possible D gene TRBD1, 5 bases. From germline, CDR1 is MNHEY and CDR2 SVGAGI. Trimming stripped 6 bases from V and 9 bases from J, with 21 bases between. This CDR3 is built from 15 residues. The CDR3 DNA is TGTGCCAGCAGCCAAGGCCTCCTCAGAGACAGTGAGCAGTTCTTC. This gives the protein CASSQGLLRDSEQFF.

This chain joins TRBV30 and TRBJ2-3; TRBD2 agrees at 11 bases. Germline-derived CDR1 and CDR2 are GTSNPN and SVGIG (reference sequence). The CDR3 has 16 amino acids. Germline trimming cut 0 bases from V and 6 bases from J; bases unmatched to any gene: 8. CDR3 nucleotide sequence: TGTGCCTGGAGTGTACTTTCTAGCGGGAGGCTGGATACGCAGTATTTT. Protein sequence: CAWSVLSSGRLDTQYF.

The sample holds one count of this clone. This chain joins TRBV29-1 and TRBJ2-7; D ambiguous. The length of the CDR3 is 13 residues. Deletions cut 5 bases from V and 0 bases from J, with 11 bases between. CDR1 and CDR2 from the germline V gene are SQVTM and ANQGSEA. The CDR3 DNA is TGCAGCGTTCTCGAGGACGTCTCCTACGAGCAGTACTTC. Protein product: CSVLEDVSYEQYF.

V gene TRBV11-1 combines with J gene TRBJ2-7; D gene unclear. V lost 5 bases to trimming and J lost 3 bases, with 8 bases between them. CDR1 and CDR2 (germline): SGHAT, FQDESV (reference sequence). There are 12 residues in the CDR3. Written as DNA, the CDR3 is TGTGCCAGCAGCGCCACTCTCTACGAGCAGTACTTC. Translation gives CASSATLYEQYF.

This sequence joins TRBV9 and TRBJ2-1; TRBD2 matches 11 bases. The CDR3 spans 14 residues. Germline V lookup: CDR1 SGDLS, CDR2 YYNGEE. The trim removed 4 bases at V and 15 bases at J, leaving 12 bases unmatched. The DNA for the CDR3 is TGTGCCAGCAGCCAAACTAGCGGGAGTCTAACGGCGTTCTTC. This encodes CASSQTSGSLTAFF.

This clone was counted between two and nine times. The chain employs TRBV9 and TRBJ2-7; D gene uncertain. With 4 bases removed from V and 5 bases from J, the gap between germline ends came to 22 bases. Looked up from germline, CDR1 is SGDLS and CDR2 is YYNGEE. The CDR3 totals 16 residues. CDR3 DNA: TGTGCCAGCAGCCCTTGGGTTGGACGAACAGTGAACGAGCAGTACTTC. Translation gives CASSPWVGRTVNEQYF.

Written as DNA, the CDR3 is TGTGCCAGTAGTATGGGACAGGGTACAGATACGCAGTATTTT. Translating it yields CASSMGQGTDTQYF. The chain employs TRBV19 and TRBJ2-3, with 9 bases lining up with TRBD1. The CDR3 runs 14 residues. V shed 3 bases, J shed 3 bases, and the junction held 1 base outside the gene matches. Germline loops: CDR1 LNHDA, CDR2 SQIVND (reference sequence).

CDR3 sequence (DNA): TGTGCCAGCAGCGACGGATTCCCTTTCTATGGCTACACCTTC. Encoded protein: CASSDGFPFYGYTF. The chain uses TRBV13 and TRBJ1-2; D remains unclear. Trimming removed 5 bases at V and 4 bases at J, with 14 bases between. CDR1 PRHDT and CDR2 FYEKMQ come from the germline V gene (reference sequence). The CDR3 length is 14 residues.

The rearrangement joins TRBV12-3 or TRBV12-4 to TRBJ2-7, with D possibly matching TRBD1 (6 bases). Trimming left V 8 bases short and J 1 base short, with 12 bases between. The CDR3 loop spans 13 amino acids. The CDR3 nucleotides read TGTGCCAGCCTGAGGGGGTCTTCCTACGAGCAGTACTTC. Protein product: CASLRGSSYEQYF.

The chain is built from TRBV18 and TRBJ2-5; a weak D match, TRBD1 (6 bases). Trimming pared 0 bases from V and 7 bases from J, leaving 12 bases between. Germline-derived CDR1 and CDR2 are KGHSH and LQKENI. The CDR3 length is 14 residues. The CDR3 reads CASSPPVTRGTQYF. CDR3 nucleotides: TGTGCCAGCTCACCACCCGTGACCAGGGGGACCCAGTACTTC.

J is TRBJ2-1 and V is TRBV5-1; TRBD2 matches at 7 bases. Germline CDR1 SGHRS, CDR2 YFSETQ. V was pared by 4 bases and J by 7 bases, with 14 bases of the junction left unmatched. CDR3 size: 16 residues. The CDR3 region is CASSLPRSGKSNEQFF. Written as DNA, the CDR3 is TGCGCCAGCAGCCTGCCGAGAAGCGGGAAAAGTAATGAGCAGTTCTTC.

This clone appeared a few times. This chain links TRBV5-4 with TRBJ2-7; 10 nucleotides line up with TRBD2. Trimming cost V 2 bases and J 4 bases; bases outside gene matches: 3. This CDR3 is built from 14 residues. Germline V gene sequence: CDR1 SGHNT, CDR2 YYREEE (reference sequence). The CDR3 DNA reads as TGTGCCAGCAGCTTTTCTAGCGGGAGTTACGAGCAGTACTTC. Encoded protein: CASSFSSGSYEQYF. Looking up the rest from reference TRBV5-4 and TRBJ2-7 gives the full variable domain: ETGVTQSPTHLIKTRGQQVTLRCSSQSGHNTVSWYQQALGQGPQFIFQYYREEENGRGNFPPRFSGLQFPNYSSELNVNALELDDSALYLCASSFSSGSYEQYFGPGTRLTVT.

The CDR3 sequence is CASNSDSTYGYTF. The CDR3 DNA reads TGTGCCAGCAACTCGGACAGCACCTATGGCTACACCTTC. This chain uses TRBV7-9 with TRBJ1-2; D might be TRBD1 (6 bases). CDR1 is SEHNR, CDR2 FQNEAQ, per germline (reference sequence). The CDR3 runs 13 residues. The germline V and J ends were trimmed by 7 bases and 4 bases, with 13 bases remaining between them.